Listed below are T cell receptor beta chains from one sample, sequenced in a study of OX40 agonist ivuxolimab in advanced cancers. Using immunoSEQ multiplex PCR, the repertoire was profiled, and TCRdb retains in-frame clones only, with some absent. The sample has about 130,000 clones, approximately 94% seen once. This specimen was CD4+ or CD8+ T cells sorted from blood, taken in a trial of the OX40 agonist ivuxolimab. Receptors originate from an adult with an advanced solid tumor such as melanoma, head and neck, liver or kidney cancer. Each CDR3 is given with its conserved first and last residue. The D gene is left open where the match is weak. Clone size is given for some rows only: seen once, a few or many times, or a class if the clone is expanded.

d_call: TRBD1
v_call: TRBV4-1
j_call: TRBJ1-2
clone_size: .
cdr3_nt: TGCGCCAGCAGCCAAGGGGACAGTTTTAACTATGGCTACACCTTC
cdr3_aa: CASSQGDSFNYGYTF

d_call: .
v_call: TRBV7-7
j_call: TRBJ1-3
clone_size: .
cdr3_nt: TGTGCTAGCAGTGCGTTCCTGGGACTCTCTGGAAACACCATATATTTT
cdr3_aa: CASSAFLGLSGNTIYF

d_call: TRBD1
v_call: TRBV5-6
j_call: TRBJ1-1
clone_size: once
cdr3_nt: TGTGCCAGCAGCTTTGTGGACCGGGACAGGGAGGGCTATACTGAAGCTTTCTTT
cdr3_aa: CASSFVDRDREGYTEAFF

d_call: TRBD1
v_call: TRBV7-9
j_call: TRBJ2-6
clone_size: .
cdr3_nt: TGTGCCAGCAACAAACAGGGGAATATAGCTGGGGCCAACGTCCTGACTTTC
cdr3_aa: CASNKQGNIAGANVLTF

d_call: .
v_call: TRBV7-2
j_call: TRBJ1-2
clone_size: .
cdr3_nt: TGTGCCAGCAGCTCCTATGGAGGGCGGACCTCCCATGGCTACACCTTC
cdr3_aa: CASSSYGGRTSHGYTF

d_call: .
v_call: TRBV4-2
j_call: TRBJ1-2
clone_size: once
cdr3_nt: TGTGCCAGCAGCCAAGAAAGAGTGGGTGGCTACACCTTC
cdr3_aa: CASSQERVGGYTF

d_call: TRBD2
v_call: TRBV6-1
j_call: TRBJ2-7
clone_size: .
cdr3_nt: TGTGCCAGCACCCCACTAGCGGGGGGCCTTTACGAGCAGTACTTC
cdr3_aa: CASTPLAGGLYEQYF

d_call: .
v_call: TRBV20-1
j_call: TRBJ2-6
clone_size: .
cdr3_nt: TGCAGTGCCCGACTACCAAACGTCCTGACTTTC
cdr3_aa: CSARLPNVLTF

d_call: .
v_call: TRBV5-1
j_call: TRBJ2-2
clone_size: .
cdr3_nt: TGCGCCAGCAGCTTCCGGGACCTAAACACCGGGGAGCTGTTTTTT
cdr3_aa: CASSFRDLNTGELFF

d_call: .
v_call: TRBV4-3
j_call: TRBJ2-7
clone_size: .
cdr3_nt: TGCGCCAGCAGCCAAGTTGGGGGGTGGTCCTACGAGCAGTACTTC
cdr3_aa: CASSQVGGWSYEQYF

d_call: .
v_call: TRBV7-9
j_call: TRBJ1-2
clone_size: .
cdr3_nt: TGTGCCAGCAGCTTAGTAGCCGTGAGCGGCTACACCTTC
cdr3_aa: CASSLVAVSGYTF

d_call: .
v_call: TRBV7-9
j_call: TRBJ1-1
clone_size: .
cdr3_nt: TGTGCCAGCAGCTTAGTTGGCTTTGGGAACACTGAAGCTTTCTTT
cdr3_aa: CASSLVGFGNTEAFF

d_call: .
v_call: TRBV6-4
j_call: TRBJ2-2
clone_size: .
cdr3_nt: TGTGCCAGCAGTGACTCGGCAGCTCCGAACACCGGGGAGCTGTTTTTT
cdr3_aa: CASSDSAAPNTGELFF

d_call: TRBD1
v_call: TRBV18
j_call: TRBJ1-2
clone_size: .
cdr3_nt: TGTGCCAGCTCACCCGTTACAGGACAGGGGGCGTACGGCTACACCTTC
cdr3_aa: CASSPVTGQGAYGYTF

d_call: .
v_call: TRBV19
j_call: TRBJ1-5
clone_size: .
cdr3_nt: TGTGCCAGTAGGATCACAGGTAGTCAGCCCCAGCATTTT
cdr3_aa: CASRITGSQPQHF

d_call: TRBD2
v_call: TRBV19
j_call: TRBJ2-1
clone_size: .
cdr3_nt: TGTGCCAGTACCCCGCTGGCTAGCGGGAAAGGCGAGCAGTTCTTC
cdr3_aa: CASTPLASGKGEQFF

d_call: TRBD1
v_call: TRBV5-1
j_call: TRBJ2-2
clone_size: .
cdr3_nt: TGCGCCAGCAGCCAAAGACCCGAGAGCAGGGGGCCTTTGAACACCGGGGAGCTGTTTTTT
cdr3_aa: CASSQRPESRGPLNTGELFF

d_call: .
v_call: TRBV30
j_call: TRBJ1-3
clone_size: .
cdr3_nt: TGTGCCTGGAGTATTTTGGTTTCTGGAAACACCATATATTTT
cdr3_aa: CAWSILVSGNTIYF

d_call: .
v_call: TRBV9
j_call: TRBJ2-3
clone_size: once
cdr3_nt: TGTGCCAGCAGCCCTAGACAGGGCGGGGGTAGCACAGATACGCAGTATTTT
cdr3_aa: CASSPRQGGGSTDTQYF

d_call: .
v_call: TRBV5-3
j_call: TRBJ1-3
clone_size: .
cdr3_nt: TGTGCCAGAAGCCCGCCCCAGGTTCGGGGGAACACCATATATTTT
cdr3_aa: CARSPPQVRGNTIYF

d_call: .
v_call: TRBV19
j_call: TRBJ1-6
clone_size: .
cdr3_nt: TGTGCCAGTAGTTTTGGACAAGGAAATTCACCCCTCCACTTT
cdr3_aa: CASSFGQGNSPLHF

d_call: .
v_call: TRBV7-2
j_call: TRBJ1-1
clone_size: .
cdr3_nt: TGTGCCAGCAGCGACCGGTCTCTTACGGGGGCTTTCTTT
cdr3_aa: CASSDRSLTGAFF

d_call: .
v_call: TRBV6-1
j_call: TRBJ1-1
clone_size: .
cdr3_nt: TGTGCCAGCGGTAGGACGGATGAAGACACTGAAGCTTTCTTT
cdr3_aa: CASGRTDEDTEAFF

d_call: TRBD2
v_call: TRBV11-1
j_call: TRBJ2-1
clone_size: .
cdr3_nt: TGTGCCAGCAGCTCAGATAGCGGGAGTTATGACAATGAGCAGTTCTTC
cdr3_aa: CASSSDSGSYDNEQFF

d_call: .
v_call: TRBV7-8
j_call: TRBJ2-7
clone_size: .
cdr3_nt: TGTGCCAGCAGCCCCCAACTAAACGCGCAGTACTTC
cdr3_aa: CASSPQLNAQYF

d_call: TRBD1
v_call: TRBV19
j_call: TRBJ2-7
clone_size: .
cdr3_nt: TGTGCCAGTAGGTCGAGACAGGGGGCATACGAGCAGTACTTC
cdr3_aa: CASRSRQGAYEQYF

d_call: .
v_call: TRBV4-3
j_call: TRBJ2-5
clone_size: .
cdr3_nt: TGCGCCAGCAGCCAATGGCGGGGCGGGGAGACCCAGTACTTC
cdr3_aa: CASSQWRGGETQYF

d_call: .
v_call: TRBV28
j_call: TRBJ2-7
clone_size: .
cdr3_nt: TGTGCCAGCAGTTTACAGGGACCCACCTACGAGCAGTACTTC
cdr3_aa: CASSLQGPTYEQYF

d_call: TRBD1
v_call: TRBV6-1
j_call: TRBJ2-7
clone_size: .
cdr3_nt: TGTGCCAGCAGTCTCCGGGACAGGGGCTCCTACGAGCAGTACTTC
cdr3_aa: CASSLRDRGSYEQYF

d_call: TRBD1
v_call: TRBV2
j_call: TRBJ2-7
clone_size: .
cdr3_nt: TGTGCCAGCAGTGGGACAGGATTGAGGGAGCAGTACTTC
cdr3_aa: CASSGTGLREQYF

d_call: TRBD1
v_call: TRBV10-3
j_call: TRBJ1-4
clone_size: .
cdr3_nt: TGTGCCAGCAGACCTTGGACAGGGGGCAGTGAAAAACTGTTTTTT
cdr3_aa: CASRPWTGGSEKLFF

d_call: .
v_call: TRBV12-2
j_call: TRBJ1-4
clone_size: .
cdr3_nt: TGTGCAAGTCGCTCGACCCCTAATGAAAAACTGTTTTTT
cdr3_aa: CASRSTPNEKLFF

d_call: .
v_call: TRBV19
j_call: TRBJ1-2
clone_size: .
cdr3_nt: TGTGCCAGTAGTATGGGGATTCTCTATGGCTACACCTTC
cdr3_aa: CASSMGILYGYTF

d_call: .
v_call: TRBV19
j_call: TRBJ2-2
clone_size: .
cdr3_nt: TGTGCCAGTAGTATCGAGGGTCCCCCCGGGGAGCTGTTTTTT
cdr3_aa: CASSIEGPPGELFF

d_call: TRBD1
v_call: TRBV7-9
j_call: TRBJ2-7
clone_size: .
cdr3_nt: TGTGCCAGCAGCCCTTCTTATCGGGACAGGGGAAGCCGCGAGCAGTACTTC
cdr3_aa: CASSPSYRDRGSREQYF

d_call: TRBD1
v_call: TRBV9
j_call: TRBJ1-1
clone_size: .
cdr3_nt: TGTGCCAGCAGCGTGGACAGGGTAAACACTGAAGCTTTCTTT
cdr3_aa: CASSVDRVNTEAFF

d_call: .
v_call: TRBV4-3
j_call: TRBJ2-7
clone_size: .
cdr3_nt: TGCGCCAGCAGCCAAGGTGCCCGGCAGGGGTACGAGCAGTACTTC
cdr3_aa: CASSQGARQGYEQYF

d_call: TRBD1
v_call: TRBV19
j_call: TRBJ2-7
clone_size: .
cdr3_nt: TGTGCCAGTAGTATGGGACAGGCCGACCTGGGGGAGCAGTACTTC
cdr3_aa: CASSMGQADLGEQYF

d_call: .
v_call: TRBV18
j_call: TRBJ2-3
clone_size: .
cdr3_nt: TGTGCCAGCCTCGGAAACCGGGACCAGCCGCAGTATTTT
cdr3_aa: CASLGNRDQPQYF

d_call: .
v_call: TRBV5-1
j_call: TRBJ1-1
clone_size: once
cdr3_nt: TGCGCCAGCAGCCCGGACAACACTGAAGCTTTCTTT
cdr3_aa: CASSPDNTEAFF

d_call: .
v_call: TRBV14
j_call: TRBJ2-5
clone_size: .
cdr3_nt: TGTGCCAGCAGCCAAGCATGGCGGGGAGGCCAGTACTTC
cdr3_aa: CASSQAWRGGQYF

d_call: .
v_call: TRBV7-9
j_call: TRBJ2-1
clone_size: .
cdr3_nt: TGTGCCAGCAGCTTTGCGAAGCTAAACAATGAGCAGTTCTTC
cdr3_aa: CASSFAKLNNEQFF

d_call: .
v_call: TRBV6-6
j_call: TRBJ1-3
clone_size: .
cdr3_nt: TGTGCCAGCAGGGGGGGGGTCCCGGGAAACACCATATATTTT
cdr3_aa: CASRGGVPGNTIYF

d_call: .
v_call: TRBV6-5
j_call: TRBJ1-2
clone_size: .
cdr3_nt: TGTGCCACCCGAGAAGGCAGCGGCTACACCTTC
cdr3_aa: CATREGSGYTF

d_call: .
v_call: TRBV5-4
j_call: TRBJ1-2
clone_size: once
cdr3_nt: TGTGCCAGCAGCCCCTCCGCGGGGGGATTCTATGGCTACACCTTC
cdr3_aa: CASSPSAGGFYGYTF

d_call: TRBD1
v_call: TRBV7-9
j_call: TRBJ1-3
clone_size: .
cdr3_nt: TGTGCCAGCAGCCGTACAGGGGCCGGAAACACCATATATTTT
cdr3_aa: CASSRTGAGNTIYF

d_call: .
v_call: TRBV20-1
j_call: TRBJ1-1
clone_size: .
cdr3_nt: TGCAGTGCTAGACATCTAGAAGCTTTCTTT
cdr3_aa: CSARHLEAFF

d_call: .
v_call: TRBV5-4
j_call: TRBJ2-7
clone_size: .
cdr3_nt: TGTGCCAGCAGCTTGGTGCGGGACGAGCAGTACTTC
cdr3_aa: CASSLVRDEQYF

d_call: .
v_call: TRBV25-1
j_call: TRBJ1-2
clone_size: .
cdr3_nt: TGTGCCAGCAGTGAAGTTCGGGGAATCCGAGGCTACACCTTC
cdr3_aa: CASSEVRGIRGYTF

d_call: TRBD1
v_call: TRBV7-2
j_call: TRBJ1-5
clone_size: .
cdr3_nt: TGTGCCAGCAGCTTCGACAGGGGTTGGAATCAGCCCCAGCATTTT
cdr3_aa: CASSFDRGWNQPQHF

d_call: .
v_call: TRBV6-5
j_call: TRBJ1-5
clone_size: .
cdr3_nt: TGTGCCAGCAGTGGAGGGGCCTTATACCAGCCCCAGCATTTT
cdr3_aa: CASSGGALYQPQHF

d_call: .
v_call: TRBV7-7
j_call: TRBJ2-5
clone_size: few
cdr3_nt: TGTGCCAGCAGCTCACTTAAGACGGAGACCCAGTACTTC
cdr3_aa: CASSSLKTETQYF

d_call: .
v_call: TRBV18
j_call: TRBJ2-7
clone_size: .
cdr3_nt: TGTGCCAGCTCAGCCCAGACGGGTACCGACGAGCAGTACTTC
cdr3_aa: CASSAQTGTDEQYF

d_call: TRBD1
v_call: TRBV10-3
j_call: TRBJ1-2
clone_size: .
cdr3_nt: TGTGCCATCAGTGCGGGACAGGGAATGGATGGCTACACCTTC
cdr3_aa: CAISAGQGMDGYTF

d_call: .
v_call: TRBV5-6
j_call: TRBJ1-5
clone_size: few
cdr3_nt: TGTGCCAGCAGCTTTCAGATGGCTCAGCCCCAGCATTTT
cdr3_aa: CASSFQMAQPQHF

d_call: .
v_call: TRBV2
j_call: TRBJ2-5
clone_size: .
cdr3_nt: TGTGCCAGCAGTGAAGGGCTAGGGACCCAGTACTTC
cdr3_aa: CASSEGLGTQYF

d_call: .
v_call: TRBV28
j_call: TRBJ2-7
clone_size: once
cdr3_nt: TGTGCCAGCAGCCTAGTCCGTTACGAGCAGTACTTC
cdr3_aa: CASSLVRYEQYF

d_call: .
v_call: TRBV7-6
j_call: TRBJ2-7
clone_size: .
cdr3_nt: TGTGCCAGCAGCTTCGACAGGACGCTCTCCTACGAGCAGTACTTC
cdr3_aa: CASSFDRTLSYEQYF